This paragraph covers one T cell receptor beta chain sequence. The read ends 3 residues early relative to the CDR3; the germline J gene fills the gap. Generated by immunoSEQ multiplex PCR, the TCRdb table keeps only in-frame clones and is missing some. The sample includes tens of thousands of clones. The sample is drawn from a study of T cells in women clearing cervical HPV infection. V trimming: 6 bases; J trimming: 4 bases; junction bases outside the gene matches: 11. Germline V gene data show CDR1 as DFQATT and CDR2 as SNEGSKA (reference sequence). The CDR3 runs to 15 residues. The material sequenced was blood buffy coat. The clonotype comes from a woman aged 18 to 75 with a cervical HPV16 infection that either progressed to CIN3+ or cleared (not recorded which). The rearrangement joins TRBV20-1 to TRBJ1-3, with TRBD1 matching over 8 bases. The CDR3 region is CSAGGQGARGNTIYF. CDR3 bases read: TGCAGTGCCGGGGGGCAGGGGGCGCGGGGAAACACC.